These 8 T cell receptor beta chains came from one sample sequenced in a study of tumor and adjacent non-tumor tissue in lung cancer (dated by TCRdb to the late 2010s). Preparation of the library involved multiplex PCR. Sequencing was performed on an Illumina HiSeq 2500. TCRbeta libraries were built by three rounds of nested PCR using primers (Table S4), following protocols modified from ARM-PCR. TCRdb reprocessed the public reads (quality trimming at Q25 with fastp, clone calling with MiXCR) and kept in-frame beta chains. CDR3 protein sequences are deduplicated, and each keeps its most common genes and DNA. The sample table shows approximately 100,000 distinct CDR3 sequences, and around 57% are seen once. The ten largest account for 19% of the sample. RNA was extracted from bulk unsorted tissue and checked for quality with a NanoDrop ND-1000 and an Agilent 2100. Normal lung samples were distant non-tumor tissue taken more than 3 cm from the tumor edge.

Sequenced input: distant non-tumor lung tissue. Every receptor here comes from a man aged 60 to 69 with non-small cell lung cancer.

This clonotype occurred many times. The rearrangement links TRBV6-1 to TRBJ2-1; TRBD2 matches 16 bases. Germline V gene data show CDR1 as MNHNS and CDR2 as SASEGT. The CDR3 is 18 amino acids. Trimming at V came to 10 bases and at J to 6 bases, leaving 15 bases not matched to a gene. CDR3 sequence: CATFAGLAGGYGINEQFF. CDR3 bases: TGTGCCACCTTTGCGGGACTAGCGGGGGGGTACGGAATCAATGAGCAGTTCTTC.

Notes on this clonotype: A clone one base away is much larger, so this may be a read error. CDR3 region: CASSLGNSDEQFF. The CDR3 coding sequence is TGCGCCAGCAGCTTGGGCAACAGTGACGAGCAGTTCTTC. This chain links TRBV5-1 with TRBJ2-1; D gene ambiguous. Trimming pared 0 bases from V and 10 bases from J, leaving 11 bases between. Per germline, CDR1 SGHRS and CDR2 YFSETQ. The CDR3 runs 13 residues.

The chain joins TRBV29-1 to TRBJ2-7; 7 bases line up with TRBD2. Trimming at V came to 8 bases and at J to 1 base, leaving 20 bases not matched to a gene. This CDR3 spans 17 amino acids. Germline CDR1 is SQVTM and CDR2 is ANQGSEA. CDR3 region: CSIAPKLGGVESYEQYF. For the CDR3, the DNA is TGCAGCATTGCACCCAAGCTGGGGGGGGTGGAATCCTACGAGCAGTACTTC.

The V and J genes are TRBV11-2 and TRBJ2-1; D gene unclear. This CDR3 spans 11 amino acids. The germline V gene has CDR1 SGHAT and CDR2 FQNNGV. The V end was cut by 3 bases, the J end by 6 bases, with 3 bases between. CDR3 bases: TGTGCCAGCAGCTTGTCCAATGAGCAGTTCTTC. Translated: CASSLSNEQFF.

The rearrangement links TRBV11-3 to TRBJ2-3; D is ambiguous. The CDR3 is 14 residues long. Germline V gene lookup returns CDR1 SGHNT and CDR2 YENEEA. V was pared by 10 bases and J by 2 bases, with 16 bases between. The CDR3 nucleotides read TGTGCCATCAATTTAGTCGGCTACACAGATACGCAGTATTTT. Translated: CAINLVGYTDTQYF.

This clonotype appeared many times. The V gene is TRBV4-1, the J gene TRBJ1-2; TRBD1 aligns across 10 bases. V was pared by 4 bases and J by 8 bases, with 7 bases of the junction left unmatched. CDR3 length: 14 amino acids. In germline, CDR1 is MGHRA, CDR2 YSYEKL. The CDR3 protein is CASSPGTGAWGYTF. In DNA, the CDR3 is TGCGCCAGCAGCCCCGGGACAGGGGCGTGGGGCTACACCTTC.

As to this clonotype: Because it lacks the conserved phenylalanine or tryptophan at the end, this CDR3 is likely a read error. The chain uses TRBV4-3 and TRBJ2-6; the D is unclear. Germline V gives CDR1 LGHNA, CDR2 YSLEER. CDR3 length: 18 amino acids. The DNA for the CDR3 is TGCGCCAGCACCCAAGATCGGTTCACGAGCTCTGGGGCCAACGTCCTGACTCTC. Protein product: CASTQDRFTSSGANVLTL.

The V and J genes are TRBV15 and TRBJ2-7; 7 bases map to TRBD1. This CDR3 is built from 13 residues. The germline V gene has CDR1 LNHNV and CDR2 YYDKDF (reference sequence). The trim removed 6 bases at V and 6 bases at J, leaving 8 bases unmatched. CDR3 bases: TGTGCCACCAGGGACAGGAGTGATCGCGAGCAGTACTTC. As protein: CATRDRSDREQYF.